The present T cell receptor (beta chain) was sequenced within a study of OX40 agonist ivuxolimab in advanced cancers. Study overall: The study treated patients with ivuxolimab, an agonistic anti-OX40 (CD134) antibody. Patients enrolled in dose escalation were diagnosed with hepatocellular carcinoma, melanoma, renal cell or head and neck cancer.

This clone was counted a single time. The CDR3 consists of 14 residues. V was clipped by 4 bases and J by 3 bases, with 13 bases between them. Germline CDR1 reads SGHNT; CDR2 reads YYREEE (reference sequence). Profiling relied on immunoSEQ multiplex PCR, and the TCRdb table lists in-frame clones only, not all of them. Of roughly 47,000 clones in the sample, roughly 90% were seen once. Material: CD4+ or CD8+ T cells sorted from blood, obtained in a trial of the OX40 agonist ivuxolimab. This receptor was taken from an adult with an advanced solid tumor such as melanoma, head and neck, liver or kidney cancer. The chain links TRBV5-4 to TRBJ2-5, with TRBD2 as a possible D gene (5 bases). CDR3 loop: CASSQTWGEETQYF. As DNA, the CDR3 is TGTGCCAGCAGCCAGACGTGGGGAGAAGAGACCCAGTACTTC.